This entry describes one T cell receptor beta chain. This record comes from a study of blood T cell repertoires in COVID-19. V was trimmed by 6 bases and J by 5 bases, leaving 10 bases between them. CDR1 and CDR2 from the germline V gene are MNHNY and SVGAGI (reference sequence). CDR3 length: 12 amino acids. The method was immunoSEQ multiplex PCR; TCRdb's version includes in-frame clones alone and lacks a portion of them. The sample has about 260,000 clones, 84% seen once; the top ten hold 1.5%. V gene TRBV6-6 combines with J gene TRBJ2-5; D is perhaps TRBD1 (6 bases). This receptor was obtained from a woman aged 40-49 years who had recovered from COVID-19. The sample consisted of peripheral blood. The CDR3: CASRGAGETQYF. The CDR3 bases are TGTGCCAGCAGGGGGGCCGGTGAGACCCAGTACTTC.